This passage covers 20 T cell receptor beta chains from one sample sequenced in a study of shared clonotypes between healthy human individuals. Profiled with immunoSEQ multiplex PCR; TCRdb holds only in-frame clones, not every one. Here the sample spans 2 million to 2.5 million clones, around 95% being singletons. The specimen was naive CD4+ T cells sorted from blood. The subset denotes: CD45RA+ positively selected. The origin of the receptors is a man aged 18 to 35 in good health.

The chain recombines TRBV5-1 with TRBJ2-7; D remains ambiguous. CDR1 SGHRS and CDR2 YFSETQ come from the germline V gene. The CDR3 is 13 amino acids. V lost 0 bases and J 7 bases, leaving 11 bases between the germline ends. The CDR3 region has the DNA TGCGCCAGCAGCTTGGATAGGTCCCCTGAGCAGTACTTC. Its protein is CASSLDRSPEQYF.

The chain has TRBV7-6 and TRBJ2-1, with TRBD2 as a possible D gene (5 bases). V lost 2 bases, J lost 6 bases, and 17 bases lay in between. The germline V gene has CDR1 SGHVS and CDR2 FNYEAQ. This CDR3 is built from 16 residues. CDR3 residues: CASSLMGSPLGNEQFF. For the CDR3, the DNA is TGTGCCAGCAGCTTAATGGGGAGCCCCCTGGGCAATGAGCAGTTCTTC. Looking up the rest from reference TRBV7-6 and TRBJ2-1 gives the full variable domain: GAGVSQSPRYKVTKRGQDVALRCDPISGHVSLYWYRQALGQGPEFLTYFNYEAQQDKSGLPNDRFSAERPEGSISTLTIQRTEQRDSAMYRCASSLMGSPLGNEQFFGPGTRLTVL.

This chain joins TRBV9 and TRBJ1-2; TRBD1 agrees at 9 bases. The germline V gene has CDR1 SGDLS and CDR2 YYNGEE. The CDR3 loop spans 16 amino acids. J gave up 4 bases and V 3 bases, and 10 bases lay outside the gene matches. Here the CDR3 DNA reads TGTGCCAGCAGCGGCCTCAGGGACAGGGAAGTCTATGGCTACACCTTC. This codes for CASSGLRDREVYGYTF.

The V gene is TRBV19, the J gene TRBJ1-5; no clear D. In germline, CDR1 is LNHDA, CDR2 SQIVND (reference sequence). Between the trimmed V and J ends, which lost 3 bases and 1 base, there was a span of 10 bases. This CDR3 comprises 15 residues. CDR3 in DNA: TGTGCCAGTAGTATTGGGGAACGCAGCAATCAGCCCCAGCATTTT. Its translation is CASSIGERSNQPQHF.

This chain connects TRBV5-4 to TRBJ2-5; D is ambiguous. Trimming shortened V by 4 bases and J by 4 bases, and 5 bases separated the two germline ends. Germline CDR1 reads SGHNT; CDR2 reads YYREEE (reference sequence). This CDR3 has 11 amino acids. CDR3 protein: CASSDLETQYF. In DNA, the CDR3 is TGTGCCAGCAGCGATCTAGAGACCCAGTACTTC.

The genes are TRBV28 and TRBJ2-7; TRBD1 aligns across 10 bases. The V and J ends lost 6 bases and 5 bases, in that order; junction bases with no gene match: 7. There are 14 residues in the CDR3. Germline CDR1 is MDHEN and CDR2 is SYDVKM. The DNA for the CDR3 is TGTGCCAGCAGACGGGACAGGGGTACCCACGAGCAGTACTTC. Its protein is CASRRDRGTHEQYF.

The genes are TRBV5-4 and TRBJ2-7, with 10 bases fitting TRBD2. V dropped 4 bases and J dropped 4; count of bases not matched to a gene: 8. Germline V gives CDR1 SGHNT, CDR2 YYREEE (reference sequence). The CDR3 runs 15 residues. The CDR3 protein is CASSPGLAEEYEQYF. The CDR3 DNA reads TGTGCCAGCAGCCCCGGACTAGCGGAGGAGTACGAGCAGTACTTC.

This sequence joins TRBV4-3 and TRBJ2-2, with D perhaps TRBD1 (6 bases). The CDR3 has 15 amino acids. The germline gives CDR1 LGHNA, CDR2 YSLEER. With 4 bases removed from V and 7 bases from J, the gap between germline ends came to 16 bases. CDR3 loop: CASSPTWTVGGELFF. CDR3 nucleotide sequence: TGCGCCAGCAGCCCGACGTGGACAGTTGGCGGGGAGCTGTTTTTT.

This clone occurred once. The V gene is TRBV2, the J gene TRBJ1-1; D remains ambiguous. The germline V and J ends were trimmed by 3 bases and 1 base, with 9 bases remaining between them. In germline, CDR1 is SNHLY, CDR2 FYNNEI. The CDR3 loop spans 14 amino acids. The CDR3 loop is CASSDRQANTEAFF. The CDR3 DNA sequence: TGTGCCAGCAGTGACCGTCAGGCGAACACTGAAGCTTTCTTT.

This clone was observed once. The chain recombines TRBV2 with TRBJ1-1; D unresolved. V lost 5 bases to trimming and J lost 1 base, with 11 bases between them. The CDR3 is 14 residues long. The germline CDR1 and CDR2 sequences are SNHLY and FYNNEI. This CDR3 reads CASSSRTENTEAFF. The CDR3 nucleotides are TGTGCCAGCAGTTCTCGGACGGAGAACACTGAAGCTTTCTTT.

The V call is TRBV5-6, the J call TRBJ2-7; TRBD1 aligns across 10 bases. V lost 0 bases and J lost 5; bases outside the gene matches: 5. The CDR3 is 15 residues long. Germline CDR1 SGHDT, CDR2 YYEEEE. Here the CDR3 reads CASSLVTGGKDEQYF. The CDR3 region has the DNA TGTGCCAGCAGCTTGGTGACAGGGGGCAAAGACGAGCAGTACTTC.

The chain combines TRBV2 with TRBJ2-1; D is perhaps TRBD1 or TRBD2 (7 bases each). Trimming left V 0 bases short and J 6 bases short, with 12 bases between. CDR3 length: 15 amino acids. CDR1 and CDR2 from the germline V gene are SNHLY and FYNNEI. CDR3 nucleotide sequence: TGTGCCAGCAGTGAAGCGGGGAGGGGGCGCAATGAGCAGTTCTTC. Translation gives CASSEAGRGRNEQFF. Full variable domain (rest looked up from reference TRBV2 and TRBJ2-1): EPEVTQTPSHQVTQMGQEVILRCVPISNHLYFYWYRQILGQKVEFLVSFYNNEISEKSEIFDDQFSVERPDGSNFTLKIRSTKLEDSAMYFCASSEAGRGRNEQFFGPGTRLTVL.

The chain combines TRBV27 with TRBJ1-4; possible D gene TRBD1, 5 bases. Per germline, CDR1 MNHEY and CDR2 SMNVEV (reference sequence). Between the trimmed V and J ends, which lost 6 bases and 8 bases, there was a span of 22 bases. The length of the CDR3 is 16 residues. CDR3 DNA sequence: TGTGCCAGCAGCCCAACGGATTTCGGAGGGGACGAAAAACTGTTTTTT. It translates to CASSPTDFGGDEKLFF.

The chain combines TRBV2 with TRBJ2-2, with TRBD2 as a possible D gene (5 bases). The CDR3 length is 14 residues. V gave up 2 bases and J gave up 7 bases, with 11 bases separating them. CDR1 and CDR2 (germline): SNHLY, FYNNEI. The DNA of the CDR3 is TGTGCCAGCAGTGAACGGGGAAGTAGCGGGGAGCTGTTTTTT. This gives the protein CASSERGSSGELFF.

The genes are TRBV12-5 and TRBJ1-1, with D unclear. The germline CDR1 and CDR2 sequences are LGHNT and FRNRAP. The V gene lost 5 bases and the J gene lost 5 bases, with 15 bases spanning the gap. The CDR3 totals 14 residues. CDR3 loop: CASGLSAGNTEAFF. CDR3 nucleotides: TGTGCTAGTGGTCTTAGCGCGGGGAATACTGAAGCTTTCTTT.

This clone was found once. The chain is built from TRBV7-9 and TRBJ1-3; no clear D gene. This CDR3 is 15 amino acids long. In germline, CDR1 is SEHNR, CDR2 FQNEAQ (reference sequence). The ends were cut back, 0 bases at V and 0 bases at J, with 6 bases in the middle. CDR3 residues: CASSLAFVSGNTIYF. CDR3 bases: TGTGCCAGCAGCTTAGCTTTCGTCTCTGGAAACACCATATATTTT. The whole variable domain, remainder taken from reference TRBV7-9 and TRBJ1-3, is DTGVSQNPRHKITKRGQNVTFRCDPISEHNRLYWYRQTLGQGPEFLTYFQNEAQLEKSRLLSDRFSAERPKGSFSTLEIQRTEQGDSAMYLCASSLAFVSGNTIYFGEGSWLTVV.

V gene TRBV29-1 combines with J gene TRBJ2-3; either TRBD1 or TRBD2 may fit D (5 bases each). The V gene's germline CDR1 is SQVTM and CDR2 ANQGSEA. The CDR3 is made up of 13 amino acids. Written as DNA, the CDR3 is TGCACCGGGAAAGGGGCCAGCACAGATACGCAGTATTTT. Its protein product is CTGKGASTDTQYF.

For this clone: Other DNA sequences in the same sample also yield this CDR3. This CDR3 reads CASSLAGGGAKNIQYF. The CDR3 bases are TGTGCCAGCAGCTTAGCAGGGGGCGGAGCCAAAAACATTCAGTACTTC. The chain joins TRBV7-2 to TRBJ2-4, with TRBD1 matching 7 bases. Trimming at V came to 0 bases and at J to 0 bases, leaving 2 bases not matched to a gene. Per germline, CDR1 SGHTA and CDR2 FQGNSA. This CDR3 region has 16 residues.

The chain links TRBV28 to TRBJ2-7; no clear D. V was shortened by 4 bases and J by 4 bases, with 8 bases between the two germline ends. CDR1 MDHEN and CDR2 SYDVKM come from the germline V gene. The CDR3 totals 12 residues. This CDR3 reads CASSYARYEQYF. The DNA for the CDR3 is TGTGCCAGCAGTTATGCCCGGTACGAGCAGTACTTC.

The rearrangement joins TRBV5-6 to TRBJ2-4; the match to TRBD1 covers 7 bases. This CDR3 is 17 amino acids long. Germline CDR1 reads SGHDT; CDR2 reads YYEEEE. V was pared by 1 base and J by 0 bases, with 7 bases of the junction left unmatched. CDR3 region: CASSLRQGVLAKNIQYF. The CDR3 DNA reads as TGTGCCAGCAGCTTGCGCCAGGGGGTCCTAGCCAAAAACATTCAGTACTTC.